This T cell receptor beta chain was recovered during a study of blood T cells in healthy people across ages. The CDR3 runs to 15 residues. Germline CDR1 LGHDT, CDR2 YNNKEL (reference sequence). After removal of 2 bases from V and 3 bases from J, the junction contained 2 bases not matched to a gene. The authors ran a second PCR of 7 to 11 cycles using a sample-barcoded 5' primer and a J-beta primer mix. TCRdb used MiXCR to reprocess the 5' RACE reads, holding one entry per CDR3 protein. The sample contains roughly 1 million distinct CDR3 sequences, under 30% of which appear only once. Separately, the same data were catalogued under a study of T cells of mothers and their children. That report notes: Nobody spotted any persistent microchimeric T cell clones.

Sequencing input: blood. V usage is TRBV3-1 and J usage is TRBJ2-2, with TRBD2 matching over 8 bases. The TCR was taken from a girl aged 2 to 10 in good health. For the CDR3, the DNA is TGTGCCAGCAGCCAAAGCGGGAGCCACACCGGGGAGCTGTTTTTT. This gives the protein CASSQSGSHTGELFF.